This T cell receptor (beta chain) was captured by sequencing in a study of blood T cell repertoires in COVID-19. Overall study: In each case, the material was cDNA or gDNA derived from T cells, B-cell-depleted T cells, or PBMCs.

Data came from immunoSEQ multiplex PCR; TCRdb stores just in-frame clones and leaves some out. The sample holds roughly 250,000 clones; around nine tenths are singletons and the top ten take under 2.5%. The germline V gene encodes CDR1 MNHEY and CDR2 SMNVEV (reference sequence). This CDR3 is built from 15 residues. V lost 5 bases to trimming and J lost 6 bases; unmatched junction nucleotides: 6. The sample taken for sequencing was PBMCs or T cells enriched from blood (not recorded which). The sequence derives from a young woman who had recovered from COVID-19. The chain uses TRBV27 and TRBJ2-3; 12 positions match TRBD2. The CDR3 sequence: CASSPRTSGDDTQYF. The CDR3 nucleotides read TGTGCCAGCAGTCCCCGGACTAGCGGGGACGATACGCAGTATTTT.